The clone carrying this T cell receptor (beta chain) was found many times. The antigen remains unidentified. The CDR3 loop spans 16 amino acids. CDR1 is ENHRY and CDR2 is SYGVKD in the germline V gene. J was trimmed by 2 bases and V by 2 bases; bases with no gene match: 7. This record belongs to a study of molecular identifiers for immune sequencing clone quantification. CD8+CD4-CCR7+CD45RA+ sorting gave the naive CD8 T cells. Listed TCR primers, together with previously described methods, were used for the bulk TCR libraries. Via MiXCR, TCRdb re-called the PCR reads, giving one row per CDR3 protein. The table has about 35,000 distinct CDR3 sequences, roughly 19% seen once. Whole-study findings and limits: Barcode collisions between identical TCR molecules could shrink estimates of highly expanded clone sizes. Under 1% of molecules in naive cells, but over 98% of effector molecules, belonged to clones above 20 RNA copies.

The sequencing input was naive CD8+ T cells from blood, with Jurkat cell RNA spiked in. The subset denotes: FACS-sorted CD8+CD4-CCR7+CD45RA+ naive T cells. This receptor was obtained from a human donor in good health. Some libraries in this study had Jurkat cell RNA spiked in. J is TRBJ2-7 and V is TRBV10-3; 9 bases are shared with TRBD1. CDR3 protein: CAISEPTQGATYEQYF. CDR3 bases: TGTGCCATCAGTGAGCCGACACAGGGGGCTACCTACGAGCAGTACTTC.